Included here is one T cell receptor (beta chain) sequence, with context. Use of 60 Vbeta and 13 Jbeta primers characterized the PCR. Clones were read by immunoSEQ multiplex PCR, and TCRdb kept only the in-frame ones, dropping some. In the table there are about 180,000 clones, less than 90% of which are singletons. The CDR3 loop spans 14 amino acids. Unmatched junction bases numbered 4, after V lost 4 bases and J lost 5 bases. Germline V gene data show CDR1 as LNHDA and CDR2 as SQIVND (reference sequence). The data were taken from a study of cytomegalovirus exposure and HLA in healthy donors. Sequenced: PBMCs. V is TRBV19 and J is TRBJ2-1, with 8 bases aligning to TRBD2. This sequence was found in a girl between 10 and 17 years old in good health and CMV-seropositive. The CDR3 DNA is TGTGCCAGTAGTAGAGGACTAGCCCACAATGAGCAGTTCTTC. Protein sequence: CASSRGLAHNEQFF. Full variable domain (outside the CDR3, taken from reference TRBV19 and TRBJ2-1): DGGITQSPKYLFRKEGQNVTLSCEQNLNHDAMYWYRQDPGQGLRLIYYSQIVNDFQKGDIAEGYSVSREKKESFPLTVTSAQKNPTAFYLCASSRGLAHNEQFFGPGTRLTVL.